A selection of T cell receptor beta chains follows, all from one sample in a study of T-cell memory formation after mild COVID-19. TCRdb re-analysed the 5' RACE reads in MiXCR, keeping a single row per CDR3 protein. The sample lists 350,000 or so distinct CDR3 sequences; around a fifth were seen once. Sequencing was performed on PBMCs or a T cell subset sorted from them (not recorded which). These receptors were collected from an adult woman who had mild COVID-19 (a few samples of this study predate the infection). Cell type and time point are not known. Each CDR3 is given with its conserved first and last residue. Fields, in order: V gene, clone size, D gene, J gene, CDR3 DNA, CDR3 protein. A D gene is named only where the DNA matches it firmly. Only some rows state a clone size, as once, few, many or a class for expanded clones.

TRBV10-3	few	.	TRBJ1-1	TGTGCCATCAGTGAGTCGAAAGCGAACACTGAAGCTTTCTTT	CAISESKANTEAFF
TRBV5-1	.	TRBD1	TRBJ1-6	TGCGCCAGCAGCAACCCGGGACAGAAAAATTCACCCCTCCACTTT	CASSNPGQKNSPLHF
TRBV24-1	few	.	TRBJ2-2	TGTGCCACCAGTGACCCCCCCTGGGACATCTGGGGGAGTACCGGGGAGCTGTTTTTT	CATSDPPWDIWGSTGELFF
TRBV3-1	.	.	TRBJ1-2	TGTGCCAGCAGCCAATCATTGATTAACTATGGCTACACCTTC	CASSQSLINYGYTF
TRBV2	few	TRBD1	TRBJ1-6	TGTGCCAGCAGTCAGGGGGCGGGTTCACCCCTCCACTTT	CASSQGAGSPLHF
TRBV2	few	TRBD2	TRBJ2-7	TGTGCCAGCAGCCAGTCGGTCAGCGGGAGTTACGAGCAGTACTTC	CASSQSVSGSYEQYF
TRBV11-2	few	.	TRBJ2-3	TGTGCCAGCAGCTTAGAGGACTACACAGATACGCAGTATTTT	CASSLEDYTDTQYF
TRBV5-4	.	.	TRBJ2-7	TGTGCCAGCAGCTCTCAGGTCAGCTCCTACGAGCAGTACTTC	CASSSQVSSYEQYF
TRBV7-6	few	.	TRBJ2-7	TGTGCCAGCAGCCCATTTGGCTTCCAGGGCCCCTACGAGCAGTACTTC	CASSPFGFQGPYEQYF
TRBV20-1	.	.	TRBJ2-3	TGCAGTGCTAGTCGCCAGCTAACTCACACAGATACGCAGTATTTT	CSASRQLTHTDTQYF
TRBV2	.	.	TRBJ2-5	TGTGCCAGCAGTGGATCGTTCGGGATGGGAGAGACCCAGTACTTC	CASSGSFGMGETQYF
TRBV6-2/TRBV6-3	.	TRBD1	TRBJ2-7	TGTGCCACCCGGGTGTGGACAGGGAACTACGAGCAGTACTTC	CATRVWTGNYEQYF
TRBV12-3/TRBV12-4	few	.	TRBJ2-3	TGTGCCAGCAGTTTTTACGGGAGAGGTACAGATACGCAGTATTTT	CASSFYGRGTDTQYF
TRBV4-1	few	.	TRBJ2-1	TGCGCCAGCAGCCTATATCAGGGGCCACCGAACAATGAGCAGTTCTTC	CASSLYQGPPNNEQFF
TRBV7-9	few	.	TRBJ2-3	TGTGCCAGCAGCTTAGGACGAGGAACAGTAAGCACAGATACGCAGTATTTT	CASSLGRGTVSTDTQYF
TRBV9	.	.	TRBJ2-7	TGTGCCAGCAGCGTAGATTCAAGGATCTACGAGCAGTACTTC	CASSVDSRIYEQYF
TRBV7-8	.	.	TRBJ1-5	TGTGCCAGCAGCTTAAATGTTTACACGAGCAATCAGCCCCAGCATTTT	CASSLNVYTSNQPQHF
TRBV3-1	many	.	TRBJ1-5	TGTGCCAGCAGCCAAGACGGCGGTAGCAATCAGCCCCAGCATTTT	CASSQDGGSNQPQHF
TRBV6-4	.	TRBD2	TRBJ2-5	TGTGCCAGCAGTGAAGCGGGGGGGCAAGAGACCCAGTACTTC	CASSEAGGQETQYF
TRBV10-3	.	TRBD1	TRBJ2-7	TGTGCCATCATGCGGACAGGGTCCTCCTACGAGCAGTACTTC	CAIMRTGSSYEQYF
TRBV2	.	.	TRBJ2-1	TGTGCCAGCAGCCATCGCTGGGGCTCCTACAATGAGCAGTTCTTC	CASSHRWGSYNEQFF
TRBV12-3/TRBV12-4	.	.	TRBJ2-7	TGTGCCAGCAGTGTTACCGGGACCTACTACGAGCAGTACTTC	CASSVTGTYYEQYF
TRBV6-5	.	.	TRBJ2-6	TGTGCCAGCAGGTACTCTGGGGCCAACGTCCTGACTTTC	CASRYSGANVLTF
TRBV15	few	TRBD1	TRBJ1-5	TGTGCCACCAGCAGAGATTTCCCGGGACAGAACTTGGATGGGCCCCAGCATTTT	CATSRDFPGQNLDGPQHF
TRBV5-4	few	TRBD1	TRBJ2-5	TGTGCCAGCAGCTCTAGACAGGGATGGTCGGAGACCCAGTACTTC	CASSSRQGWSETQYF
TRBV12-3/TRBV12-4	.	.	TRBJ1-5	TGTGCCAGCAGAACAGGTTTTTCGGGCAATCAGCCCCAGCATTTT	CASRTGFSGNQPQHF
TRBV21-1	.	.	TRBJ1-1	TGTGCCAGCAGCAAAGGTACCAGGACAGGGAAGAACACTGAAGCTTTCTTT	CASSKGTRTGKNTEAFF
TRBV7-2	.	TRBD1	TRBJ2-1	TGTGCCAGCAGCTTTCGGGGGACAGGGGCAAATGAGCAGTTCTTC	CASSFRGTGANEQFF
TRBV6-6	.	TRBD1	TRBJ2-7	TGTGCCAGCAGTTTTTACAGGGGGGCCAGCTCCTACGAGCAGTACTTC	CASSFYRGASSYEQYF
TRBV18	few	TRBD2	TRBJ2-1	TGTGCCAGCAAACCCCCCGGCGGGAGGGCGACCAATGAGCAGTTCTTC	CASKPPGGRATNEQFF
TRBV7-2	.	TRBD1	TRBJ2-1	TGTGCCAGCAGCTTAGGGGACAGGCAGTTCTTC	CASSLGDRQFF
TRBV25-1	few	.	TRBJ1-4	TGTGCCAGCAGTGATTGGGACAAAGTGAGCGAAAAACTGTTTTTT	CASSDWDKVSEKLFF
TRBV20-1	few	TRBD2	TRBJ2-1	TGCAGTGCTAGAGATCGGCGACTAGCTTATAGGGATGAGCAGTTCTTC	CSARDRRLAYRDEQFF
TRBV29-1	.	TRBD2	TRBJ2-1	TGCAGCGTTGTTTCCCTAGCGGGAGCTTCGGCTTACAATGAGCAGTTCTTC	CSVVSLAGASAYNEQFF
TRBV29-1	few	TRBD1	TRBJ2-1	TGCAGCCACCCCCGGGACAGGGTGGGTGAGCAGTTCTTC	CSHPRDRVGEQFF
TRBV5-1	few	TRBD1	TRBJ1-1	TGCGCCAGCAGCTGGGGACAGGTAGTTAACACTGAAGCTTTCTTT	CASSWGQVVNTEAFF
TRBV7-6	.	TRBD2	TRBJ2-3	TGTGCCAGCAGTCCCTATCTAACTAGCGCCAGCACAGATACGCAGTATTTT	CASSPYLTSASTDTQYF
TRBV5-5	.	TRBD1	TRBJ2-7	TGTGCCAGCAGCACACGACAGGGATTGGAGCAGTACTTC	CASSTRQGLEQYF
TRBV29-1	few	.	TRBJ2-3	TGCAGCGTGCGCCTCGCAGATACGCAGTATTTT	CSVRLADTQYF
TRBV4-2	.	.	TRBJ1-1	TGTGCCAGCGGGAAGGGGGAGTCGAACACTGAAGCTTTCTTT	CASGKGESNTEAFF